A selection of T cell receptor beta chains follows, all from one sample in a study of shared clonotypes between healthy human individuals. TCRdb's copy holds only in-frame clones and misses some; the assay was immunoSEQ multiplex PCR. The table includes over 2,000,000 clones, just under 95% detected once. The material sequenced was naive CD8+ T cells from PBMCs. Every receptor here comes from a man between 18 and 29 years old in good health. Some clones in this sample may be carry-over from other donors' samples. Each CDR3 is given with its conserved first and last residue. D genes are given only for firm matches. The listing skips clone size in some rows; elsewhere it reads once, few, many or a size class.

V gene	J gene	clone size	D gene	CDR3 DNA	CDR3 protein
TRBV5-1	TRBJ1-1	NA	NA	TGCGCCAGCAATGTTGGATCCGGTTTCACTGAAGCTTTCTTT	CASNVGSGFTEAFF
TRBV5-1	TRBJ2-7	NA	TRBD1	TGCGCCAGCAGCCGGGACAGGGGTGCGTACGAGCAGTACTTC	CASSRDRGAYEQYF
TRBV9	TRBJ2-7	NA	TRBD1	TGTGCCAGCAGCTACGGGACAGGGCCGTCCTACGAGCAGTACTTC	CASSYGTGPSYEQYF
TRBV6-6	TRBJ2-7	NA	NA	TGTGCCAGCAGCTTGATAGGACGGGCCTCCTACGAGCAGTACTTC	CASSLIGRASYEQYF
TRBV5-1	TRBJ2-6	NA	TRBD2	TGCGCCAGCAGCTCAAAAGGAAGTGGGAGGGGTAATCGTTCTGGGGCCAACGTCCTGACTTTC	CASSSKGSGRGNRSGANVLTF
TRBV19	TRBJ1-4	NA	NA	TGTGCCAGTAGTCTCCGGACCCCAACTAATGAAAAACTGTTTTTT	CASSLRTPTNEKLFF
TRBV19	TRBJ2-5	NA	TRBD1	TGTGCCAGTAGTAGGACTGGGACAGACGTGGGAGAGACCCAGTACTTC	CASSRTGTDVGETQYF
TRBV6-5	TRBJ1-1	NA	TRBD1	TGTGCCAGCAGTTACTCTTACAGGGGAACCACTGAAGCTTTCTTT	CASSYSYRGTTEAFF
TRBV7-9	TRBJ2-3	NA	NA	TGTGCCAAAGACCGGGTCCAGAGCACAGATACGCAGTATTTT	CAKDRVQSTDTQYF
TRBV19	TRBJ1-1	NA	NA	TGTGCCAGTAGTTTGGGGCCAAACACTGAAGCTTTCTTT	CASSLGPNTEAFF
TRBV15	TRBJ2-7	once	TRBD2	TGTGCCACCAGCAGAGAGGGACTAGGAAAGTACTTC	CATSREGLGKYF
TRBV7-9	TRBJ2-2	NA	TRBD2	TGTGCCAGCACCCTCTTTAGCGGGAGGGCCTTGAGCACCGGGGAGCTGTTTTTT	CASTLFSGRALSTGELFF
TRBV28	TRBJ1-2	NA	NA	TGTGCCAGCAGTCCGACAGTGTTTCCTCTTGGCTACACCTTC	CASSPTVFPLGYTF
TRBV6-6	TRBJ2-1	NA	NA	TGTGCCAGCAGTTACGTGAAACACAATGAGCAGTTCTTC	CASSYVKHNEQFF
TRBV27	TRBJ2-1	NA	NA	TGTGCCAGCAGTGCCTGGACGGATGAGCAGTTCTTC	CASSAWTDEQFF
TRBV10-3	TRBJ2-7	NA	NA	TGTGCCATCAGTGAGTCAGTGTACGAGCAGTACTTC	CAISESVYEQYF
TRBV5-3	TRBJ1-1	NA	NA	TGTGCCAGAAGCTTGCGAAGGGAAGGGAAGAACACTGAAGCTTTCTTT	CARSLRREGKNTEAFF
TRBV7-9	TRBJ2-5	NA	TRBD1	TGTGCCAGCAGCTCGTTTGACAGGGGAAAGACCCAGTACTTC	CASSSFDRGKTQYF
TRBV2	TRBJ2-7	NA	TRBD1	TGTGCCAGCAGTGTGTGGACAGGGAAAGACGAGCAGTACTTC	CASSVWTGKDEQYF
TRBV5-8	TRBJ1-1	once	NA	TGTGTCAGCGAGGGGGGAGGAGAGAACACTGAAGCTTTCTTT	CVSEGGGENTEAFF